This is a list of T cell receptor beta chains from one sample in a study of shared clonotypes between healthy human individuals. TCRdb's table, derived via immunoSEQ multiplex PCR, lists solely in-frame clones and lacks some. The table has roughly 810,000 clones, 95% to 97% seen once. The material sequenced was naive CD8+ T cells sorted from blood. The receptors were sampled from a man younger than 40 in good health. CDR3s include the opening cysteine and the closing phenylalanine or tryptophan. The D gene is left open where the match is weak. Some rows have no size entry. The others give once, few or many, or a class for an expanded clone.

v_gene	abundance	j_gene	d_gene	CDR3aa	CDR3nt
TRBV29-1	NA	TRBJ2-1	TRBD2	CSVPGVAGINEQFF	TGCAGCGTCCCCGGGGTAGCGGGCATAAATGAGCAGTTCTTC
TRBV6-6	NA	TRBJ2-7	TRBD2	CASSRSGLASGEQYF	TGTGCCAGCAGTCGGTCGGGACTAGCAAGCGGCGAGCAGTACTTC
TRBV7-6	NA	TRBJ2-7	NA	CASSSDPGKGGYEQYF	TGTGCCAGCAGCTCCGATCCGGGAAAAGGTGGCTACGAGCAGTACTTC
TRBV11-2	NA	TRBJ1-5	NA	CASSLGGGRNQPQHF	TGTGCCAGCAGCTTAGGGGGCGGTCGCAATCAGCCCCAGCATTTT
TRBV7-6	NA	TRBJ2-3	TRBD2	CASSSRGGSVTDTQYF	TGTGCCAGCAGTTCTCGGGGCGGGAGTGTCACAGATACGCAGTATTTT
TRBV4-3	NA	TRBJ2-7	NA	CASSQDAGEQYF	TGCGCCAGCAGCCAAGATGCGGGCGAGCAGTACTTC
TRBV7-2	NA	TRBJ2-5	NA	CASSGREGVQETQYF	TGTGCCAGCAGCGGGCGAGAGGGGGTACAAGAGACCCAGTACTTC
TRBV7-9	NA	TRBJ2-7	NA	CASSSDHEQYF	TGTGCCAGCAGCTCAGACCACGAGCAGTACTTC
TRBV18	NA	TRBJ2-7	TRBD2	CASSQSGGSYEQYF	TGTGCCAGCTCACAGAGCGGGGGTTCCTACGAGCAGTACTTC
TRBV27	NA	TRBJ2-7	NA	CASSLSPTYEQYF	TGTGCCAGCAGTTTATCTCCAACCTACGAGCAGTACTTC
TRBV19	NA	TRBJ1-1	NA	CASSIIHRAEAFF	TGTGCCAGTAGTATAATCCACCGGGCTGAAGCTTTCTTT
TRBV7-9	NA	TRBJ2-7	NA	CASSPGESYEQYF	TGTGCCAGCAGCCCCGGGGAATCCTACGAGCAGTACTTC
TRBV5-1	NA	TRBJ2-7	TRBD2	CASSRPLAGSYEQYF	TGCGCCAGCAGCCGACCGCTAGCGGGGTCCTACGAGCAGTACTTC
TRBV7-9	few	TRBJ2-1	TRBD2	CASRPGGTAGADNEQFF	TGTGCCAGCAGACCAGGAGGGACGGCGGGAGCGGACAATGAGCAGTTCTTC
TRBV9	NA	TRBJ2-3	TRBD2	CASSVAPGLAGGGTDTQYF	TGTGCCAGCAGCGTAGCCCCGGGACTAGCGGGGGGGGGCACAGATACGCAGTATTTT
TRBV11-2	NA	TRBJ2-4	TRBD1	CASSLGTGVAKNIQYF	TGTGCCAGCAGCTTAGGGACAGGGGTAGCCAAAAACATTCAGTACTTC
TRBV29-1	NA	TRBJ2-7	NA	CSVVEGREYEQYF	TGCAGCGTTGTTGAGGGGCGAGAATACGAGCAGTACTTC
TRBV6-5	NA	TRBJ1-1	TRBD1	CASSTGGASEAFF	TGTGCCAGCAGTACAGGGGGCGCGAGTGAAGCTTTCTTT
TRBV5-6	NA	TRBJ2-7	NA	CASSLGSSSYEQYF	TGTGCCAGCAGCTTGGGTAGCAGCTCCTACGAGCAGTACTTC
TRBV25-1	NA	TRBJ1-1	NA	CASRAGMNTEAFF	TGTGCCAGCAGAGCGGGTATGAACACTGAAGCTTTCTTT
TRBV15	NA	TRBJ2-2	NA	CATSVTANTGELFF	TGTGCCACCAGTGTAACAGCGAACACCGGGGAGCTGTTTTTT
TRBV4-3	NA	TRBJ2-1	NA	CASSSDLASYNEQFF	TGCGCCAGCAGCTCCGACCTAGCCTCCTACAATGAGCAGTTCTTC
TRBV7-8	NA	TRBJ2-7	NA	CASSPVGGRYEQYF	TGTGCCAGCAGCCCCGTCGGGGGGCGGTACGAGCAGTACTTC
TRBV5-1	NA	TRBJ2-2	TRBD2	CASSGTSGDTGELFF	TGCGCCAGCAGCGGAACTAGCGGGGACACCGGGGAGCTGTTTTTT
TRBV7-6	NA	TRBJ2-5	TRBD1	CASSRFNRQGQETQYF	TGTGCCAGCAGCCGCTTTAATCGACAGGGGCAAGAGACCCAGTACTTC
TRBV28	NA	TRBJ2-7	TRBD1	CASSRQGREQYF	TGTGCCAGCAGTCGACAGGGTCGCGAGCAGTACTTC
TRBV10-3	NA	TRBJ2-3	TRBD2	CAISRLTSGDSSTDTQYF	TGTGCCATCAGTAGGTTGACTAGCGGGGATTCTAGCACAGATACGCAGTATTTT
TRBV2	NA	TRBJ2-2	NA	CASSVSLALDTGELFF	TGTGCCAGCAGTGTGTCGCTAGCCCTAGACACCGGGGAGCTGTTTTTT
TRBV10-3	NA	TRBJ1-5	NA	CAISAEVARNQPQHF	TGTGCCATCAGTGCGGAAGTCGCCCGCAATCAGCCCCAGCATTTT
TRBV7-8	once	TRBJ2-2	NA	CASSLGGGSFAGELFF	TGTGCCAGCAGCTTGGGGGGCGGGAGTTTCGCCGGGGAGCTGTTTTTT
TRBV27	NA	TRBJ2-4	TRBD2	CASSPGLAGNIQYF	TGTGCCAGCAGTCCCGGACTAGCGGGAAACATTCAGTACTTC
TRBV6-5	NA	TRBJ1-1	TRBD1	CASSYSQGAMNTEAFF	TGTGCCAGCAGTTACTCCCAGGGGGCAATGAACACTGAAGCTTTCTTT
TRBV6-1	NA	TRBJ2-7	TRBD1	CASSELSGGLNEQYF	TGTGCCAGCAGTGAATTGTCAGGGGGCCTAAACGAGCAGTACTTC
TRBV10-3	NA	TRBJ1-1	TRBD1	CAITESWTGTTEAFF	TGTGCCATCACCGAATCTTGGACAGGCACCACTGAAGCTTTCTTT
TRBV7-9	once	TRBJ2-3	TRBD1	CASSLVGTGGREDTQYF	TGTGCCAGCAGCTTAGTAGGGACAGGGGGCCGGGAGGATACGCAGTATTTT
TRBV4-1	NA	TRBJ2-3	NA	CASSQVGSDTQYF	TGCGCCAGCAGCCAAGTGGGATCGGATACGCAGTATTTT
TRBV7-8	NA	TRBJ2-2	NA	CASSLARRKPSTGELFF	TGTGCCAGCAGCTTAGCTCGACGGAAGCCGTCCACCGGGGAGCTGTTTTTT
TRBV27	NA	TRBJ2-1	TRBD1	CASSFLKTGGISYNEQFF	TGTGCCAGCAGTTTTTTAAAAACAGGGGGAATCTCCTACAATGAGCAGTTCTTC
TRBV9	NA	TRBJ1-2	NA	CASTVGVLGSYGYTF	TGTGCCAGCACCGTGGGGGTCTTGGGTAGCTATGGCTACACCTTC
TRBV4-3	NA	TRBJ2-6	NA	CASSQVYGANVLTF	TGCGCCAGCAGCCAAGTATATGGGGCCAACGTCCTGACTTTC
TRBV5-1	NA	TRBJ2-1	TRBD2	CASSLEWREGLRNEQFF	TGCGCCAGCAGCTTGGAATGGCGGGAGGGCCTTAGGAATGAGCAGTTCTTC
TRBV9	NA	TRBJ1-4	TRBD1	CASSYGLNRDSNEKLFF	TGTGCCAGCAGCTACGGTCTGAACCGGGACAGCAATGAAAAACTGTTTTTT
TRBV7-9	NA	TRBJ1-5	TRBD1	CASSFGTGGAERPQHF	TGTGCCAGCAGCTTCGGGACAGGGGGCGCCGAACGGCCCCAGCATTTT
TRBV18	NA	TRBJ2-2	NA	CASSRVAGELFF	TGTGCCAGCTCCAGGGTAGCCGGGGAGCTGTTTTTT
TRBV9	NA	TRBJ2-7	NA	CASSLLPDDYEQYF	TGTGCCAGCAGCCTGCTCCCGGACGATTACGAGCAGTACTTC
TRBV2	NA	TRBJ2-1	TRBD1	CASSDAGGFYNEQFF	TGTGCCAGCAGTGATGCAGGGGGCTTCTACAATGAGCAGTTCTTC
TRBV19	NA	TRBJ2-1	TRBD2	CASSMRLAGGPYNEQFF	TGTGCCAGTAGTATGAGACTAGCGGGAGGCCCCTACAATGAGCAGTTCTTC
TRBV27	NA	TRBJ2-2	TRBD2	CASSFAGGGTGELFF	TGTGCCAGCAGTTTTGCGGGAGGGGGCACCGGGGAGCTGTTTTTT
TRBV14	NA	TRBJ2-7	NA	CASSQDSTNSYEQYF	TGTGCCAGCAGCCAAGATTCGACTAACTCCTACGAGCAGTACTTC
TRBV29-1	NA	TRBJ1-2	NA	CSAFEANYGYTF	TGCAGCGCGTTTGAGGCGAACTATGGCTACACCTTC
TRBV27	NA	TRBJ2-7	NA	CASSPRLASHEQYF	TGTGCCAGCAGTCCCCGCTTAGCAAGTCACGAGCAGTACTTC
TRBV9	NA	TRBJ2-7	TRBD2	CASSILAGGPYEQYF	TGTGCCAGCAGCATACTAGCGGGAGGGCCATACGAGCAGTACTTC